Sequencing of this T cell receptor (beta chain) was carried out in a study of blood T cell repertoires in COVID-19. The wider study: COVID-19 samples from acute and convalescent phases originated in the United States, Italy and Spain. PBMCs, B-cell-depleted T cells, or T cells were the source of the cDNA or gDNA that made up the material.

CDR3 size: 15 residues. V shed 7 bases, J shed 4 bases, and the junction held 5 bases outside the gene matches. CDR1 and CDR2 from the germline V gene are SGHDT and YYEEEE. In the source study's methods: Reference gene primer amplification gave nucleated cell count estimates. The assay was immunoSEQ multiplex PCR, and TCRdb's table has in-frame clones only and misses some. That table furnishes V, J and clone size, whereas the DNA furnished D and trimming. The data hold about 100,000 clones, with around 88% observed a single time. The sequenced sample was peripheral blood. V usage is TRBV5-6 and J usage is TRBJ2-2, with 12 bases lining up with TRBD2. The clonotype comes from an elderly man with acute or convalescent COVID-19. Written as DNA, the CDR3 is TGTGCCAGCCGACTAGCGGGAGTATTCACCGGGGAGCTGTTTTTT. Its protein is CASRLAGVFTGELFF. The full variable domain, completed using reference TRBV5-6 and TRBJ2-2, is DAGVTQSPTHLIKTRGQQVTLRCSPKSGHDTVSWYQQALGQGPQFIFQYYEEEERQRGNFPDRFSGHQFPNYSSELNVNALLLGDSALYLCASRLAGVFTGELFFGEGSRLTVL.